Listed below are T cell receptor beta chains from one sample, sequenced in a study of shared clonotypes between healthy human individuals. Profiled with immunoSEQ multiplex PCR; TCRdb holds only in-frame clones, not every one. The sample includes roughly 530,000 clones, roughly 95% of them seen just once. Sequencing was done on a sample of naive CD4+ T cells sorted from blood. These receptors came from a woman aged 30 to 39 in good health. Both conserved end residues are trimmed from each CDR3. The D gene is left open where the match is weak.

. | TRBJ2-1 | TRBV28 | ASRNRFRANEQF
TRBD2 | TRBJ2-5 | TRBV7-2 | ASSFTGGPETQY
. | TRBJ2-6 | TRBV28 | ASTGPGGANVLT
. | TRBJ2-2 | TRBV21-1 | ASSNGGFTGELF
TRBD2 | TRBJ2-7 | TRBV4-1 | ASSHPPGASGNNEQY
. | TRBJ2-1 | TRBV5-8 | ASSPGTVIISGSRVNEQF
TRBD2 | TRBJ2-3 | TRBV9 | ASSVELGAGVTDTQY
. | TRBJ1-1 | TRBV6-5 | ASSYEITDTEAF
. | TRBJ1-1 | TRBV11-2 | ASSLVVTSEAF
TRBD2 | TRBJ2-5 | TRBV5-1 | ASSLNILAGQETQY
. | TRBJ2-7 | TRBV5-4 | ASSLDNYEQY
. | TRBJ2-3 | TRBV9 | ASSVVVAGGTDTQY
. | TRBJ2-7 | TRBV5-1 | ASSLLPGLSYEQY
TRBD2 | . | TRBV6-5 | ASSSPGLASYEQY
TRBD1 | TRBJ2-1 | TRBV9 | ASSSSGDRKGDEQF